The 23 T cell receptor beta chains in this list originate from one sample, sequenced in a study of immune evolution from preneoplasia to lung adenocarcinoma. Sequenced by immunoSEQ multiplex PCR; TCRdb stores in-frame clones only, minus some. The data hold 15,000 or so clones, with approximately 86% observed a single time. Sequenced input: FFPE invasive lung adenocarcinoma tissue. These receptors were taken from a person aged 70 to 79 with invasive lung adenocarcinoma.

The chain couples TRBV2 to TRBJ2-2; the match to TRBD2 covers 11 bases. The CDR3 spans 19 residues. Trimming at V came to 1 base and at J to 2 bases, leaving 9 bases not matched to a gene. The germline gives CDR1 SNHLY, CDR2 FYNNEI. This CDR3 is CASSEVGLAGGLNTGELFF. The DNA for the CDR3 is TGTGCCAGCAGTGAAGTTGGCCTAGCGGGGGGTTTAAACACCGGGGAGCTGTTTTTT.

The CDR3 DNA reads TGTGCCAGCAGCCCTAGCGGGTGGGCCGGGGAGCTGTTTTTT. It translates to CASSPSGWAGELFF. This chain joins TRBV28 and TRBJ2-2; TRBD2 matches at 8 bases. V was clipped by 6 bases and J by 6 bases; unmatched bases: 6. CDR3 length: 14 residues. Germline loops: CDR1 MDHEN, CDR2 SYDVKM.

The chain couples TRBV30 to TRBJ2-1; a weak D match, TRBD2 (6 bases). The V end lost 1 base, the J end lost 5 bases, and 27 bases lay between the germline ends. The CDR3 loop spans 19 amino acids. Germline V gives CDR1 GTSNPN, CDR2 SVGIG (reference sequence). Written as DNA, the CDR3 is TGTGCCTGGAGTGAGCCCTGGGACTCCTTCGTCGAAATTGACAATGAGCAGTTCTTC. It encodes CAWSEPWDSFVEIDNEQFF. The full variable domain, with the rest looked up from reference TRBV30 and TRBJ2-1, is SQTIHQWPATLVQPVGSPLSLECTVEGTSNPNLYWYRQAAGRGLQLLFYSVGIGQISSEVPQNLSASRPQDRQFILSSKKLLLSDSGFYLCAWSEPWDSFVEIDNEQFFGPGTRLTVL.

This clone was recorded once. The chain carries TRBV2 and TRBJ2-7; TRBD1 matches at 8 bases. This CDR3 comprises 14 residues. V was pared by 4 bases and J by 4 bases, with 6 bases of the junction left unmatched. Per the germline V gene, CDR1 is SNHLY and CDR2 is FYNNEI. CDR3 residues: CASSGRTGQYEQYF. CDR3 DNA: TGTGCCAGCAGTGGAAGGACAGGGCAGTACGAGCAGTACTTC.

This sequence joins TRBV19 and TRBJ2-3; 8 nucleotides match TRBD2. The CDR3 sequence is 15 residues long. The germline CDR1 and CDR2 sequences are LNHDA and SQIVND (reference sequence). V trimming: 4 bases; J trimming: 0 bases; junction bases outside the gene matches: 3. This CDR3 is CASSTGLASTDTQYF. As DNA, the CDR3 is TGTGCCAGTAGTACCGGACTAGCTAGCACAGATACGCAGTATTTT.

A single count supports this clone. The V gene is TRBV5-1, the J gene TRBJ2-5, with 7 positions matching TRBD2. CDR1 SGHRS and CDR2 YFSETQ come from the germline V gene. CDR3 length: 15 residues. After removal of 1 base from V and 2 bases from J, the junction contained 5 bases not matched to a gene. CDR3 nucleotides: TGCGCCAGCAGCTTGCAGCGGGGACCACAAGAGACCCAGTACTTC. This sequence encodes CASSLQRGPQETQYF.

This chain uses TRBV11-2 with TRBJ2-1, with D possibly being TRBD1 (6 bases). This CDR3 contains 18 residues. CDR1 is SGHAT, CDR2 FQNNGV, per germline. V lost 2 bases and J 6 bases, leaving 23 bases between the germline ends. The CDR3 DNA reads TGTGCCAGCAGCTTAACAAGAGGACAGAATGGAGTGGGCAATGAGCAGTTCTTC. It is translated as CASSLTRGQNGVGNEQFF.

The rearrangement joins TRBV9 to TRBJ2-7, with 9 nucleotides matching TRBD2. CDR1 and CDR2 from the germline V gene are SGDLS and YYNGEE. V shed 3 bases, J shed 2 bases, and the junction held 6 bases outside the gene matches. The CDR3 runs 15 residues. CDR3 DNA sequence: TGTGCCAGCAGCGCGTCTAGCGGGGATGCCTACGAGCAGTACTTC. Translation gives CASSASSGDAYEQYF.

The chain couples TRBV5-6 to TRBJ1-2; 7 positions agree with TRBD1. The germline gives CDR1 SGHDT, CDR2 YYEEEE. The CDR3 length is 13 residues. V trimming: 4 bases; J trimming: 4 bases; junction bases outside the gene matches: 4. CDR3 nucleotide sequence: TGTGCCAGCAGCATACAGGGGTCCTATGGCTACACCTTC. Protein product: CASSIQGSYGYTF.

CDR3 sequence (DNA): TGCGCCAGCAGCCTCCTGTCGGGGTTCATGGGTCAATTGGGGAATGAGCAGTTCTTC. Its protein is CASSLLSGFMGQLGNEQFF. The genes are TRBV4-1 and TRBJ2-1, with a tentative D call TRBD2 (5 bases). This CDR3 has 19 residues. Germline CDR1 reads MGHRA; CDR2 reads YSYEKL. V was trimmed by 4 bases and J by 7 bases, leaving 29 bases between them.

CDR3 amino acids: CASSSTATYEQYF. DNA of the CDR3: TGTGCCAGCAGCTCGACAGCTACCTACGAGCAGTACTTC. This chain links TRBV7-8 with TRBJ2-7; D possibly corresponds to TRBD1 (5 bases). Trimming removed 4 bases from V and 2 bases from J, with 9 bases in between. The CDR3 spans 13 residues. Looked up from germline, CDR1 is SGHVS and CDR2 is FQNEAQ.

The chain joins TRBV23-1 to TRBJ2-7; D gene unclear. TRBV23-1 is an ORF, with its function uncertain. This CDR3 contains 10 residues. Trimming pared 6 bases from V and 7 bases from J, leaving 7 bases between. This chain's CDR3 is CASSPREQYF. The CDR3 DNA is TGCGCCAGCAGCCCTAGGGAGCAGTACTTC.

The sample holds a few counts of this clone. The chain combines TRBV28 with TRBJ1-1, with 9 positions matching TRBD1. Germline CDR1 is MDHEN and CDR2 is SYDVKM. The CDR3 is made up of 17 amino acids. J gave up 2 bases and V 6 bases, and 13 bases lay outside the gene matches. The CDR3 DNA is TGTGCCAGCAGCCTATCGGGGACAGGGTACCAAAACACTGAAGCTTTCTTT. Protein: CASSLSGTGYQNTEAFF.

CDR3 loop: CASKGRGSYEQYF. The CDR3 nucleotides read TGTGCCAGCAAGGGACGCGGCTCCTACGAGCAGTACTTC. The rearrangement joins TRBV6-5 to TRBJ2-7, with D perhaps TRBD1 or TRBD2 (5 bases each). The CDR3 is made up of 13 amino acids. The germline V gene encodes CDR1 MNHEY and CDR2 SVGAGI. The V end lost 7 bases, the J end lost 0 bases, and 10 bases lay between the germline ends.

The CDR3 DNA reads TGTGCCACCAAAGAGACTAGCGGGGGTCTCAACACAGATACGCAGTATTTT. Its protein product is CATKETSGGLNTDTQYF. The chain recombines TRBV2 with TRBJ2-3; 12 bases map to TRBD2. The V and J ends lost 10 bases and 2 bases, in that order; junction bases with no gene match: 13. This CDR3 spans 17 amino acids. Per the germline V gene, CDR1 is SNHLY and CDR2 is FYNNEI.

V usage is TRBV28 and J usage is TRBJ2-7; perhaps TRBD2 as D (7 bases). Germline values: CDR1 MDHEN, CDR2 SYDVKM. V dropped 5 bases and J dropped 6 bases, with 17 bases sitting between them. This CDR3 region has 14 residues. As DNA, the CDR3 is TGTGCCAGCAGTATTCTGGGGGGGCTTGGCGAGCAGTACTTC. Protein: CASSILGGLGEQYF.

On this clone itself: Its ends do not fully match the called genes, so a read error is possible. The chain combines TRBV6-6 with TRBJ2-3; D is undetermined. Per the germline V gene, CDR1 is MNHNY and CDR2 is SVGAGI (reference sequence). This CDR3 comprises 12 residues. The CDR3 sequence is CASSPPRGPEDF. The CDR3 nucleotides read TGTGCCAGCAGTCCCCCCCGAGGCCCCGAGGACTTT.

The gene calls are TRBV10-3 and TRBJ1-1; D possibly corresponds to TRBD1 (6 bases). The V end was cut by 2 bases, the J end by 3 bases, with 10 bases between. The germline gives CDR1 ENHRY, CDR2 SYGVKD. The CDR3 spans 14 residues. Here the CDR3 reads CAISERGSYTEAFF. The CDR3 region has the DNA TGTGCCATCAGTGAGAGGGGGTCTTACACTGAAGCTTTCTTT.

The CDR3 nucleotides are TGTGCCAGCAGGTCTAGCGGGGGGTACTCCTACGAGCAGTACTTC. Its translation: CASRSSGGYSYEQYF. The chain is built from TRBV6-5 and TRBJ2-7, with TRBD2 matching over 11 bases. Germline CDR1 and CDR2: MNHEY and SVGAGI. The V and J ends lost 6 bases and 0 bases, in that order; junction bases with no gene match: 4. This CDR3 is 15 amino acids long.

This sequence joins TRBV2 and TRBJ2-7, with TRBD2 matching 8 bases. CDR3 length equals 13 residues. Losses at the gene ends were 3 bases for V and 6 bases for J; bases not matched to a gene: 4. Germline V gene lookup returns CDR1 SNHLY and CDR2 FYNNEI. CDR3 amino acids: CASSEAGGLEQYF. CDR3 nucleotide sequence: TGTGCCAGCAGTGAGGCGGGGGGACTCGAGCAGTACTTC. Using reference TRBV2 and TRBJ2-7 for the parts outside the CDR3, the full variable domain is EPEVTQTPSHQVTQMGQEVILRCVPISNHLYFYWYRQILGQKVEFLVSFYNNEISEKSEIFDDQFSVERPDGSNFTLKIRSTKLEDSAMYFCASSEAGGLEQYFGPGTRLTVT.

The CDR3 is CASSSTPQGRRTDTQYF. The DNA of the CDR3 is TGCGCCAGCAGTTCGACCCCACAGGGGCGACGCACAGATACGCAGTATTTT. The V and J genes are TRBV5-1 and TRBJ2-3; 7 bases map to TRBD1. V shed 5 bases, J shed 1 base, and the junction held 13 bases outside the gene matches. Germline CDR1 is SGHRS and CDR2 is YFSETQ. This CDR3 is built from 17 residues.

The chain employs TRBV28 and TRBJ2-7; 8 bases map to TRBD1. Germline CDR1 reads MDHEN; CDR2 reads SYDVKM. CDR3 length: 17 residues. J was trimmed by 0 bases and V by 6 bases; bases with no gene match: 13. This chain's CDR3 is CASSNHDRGPSSYEQYF. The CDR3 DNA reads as TGTGCCAGCAGCAATCATGACAGGGGCCCTTCCTCCTACGAGCAGTACTTC.

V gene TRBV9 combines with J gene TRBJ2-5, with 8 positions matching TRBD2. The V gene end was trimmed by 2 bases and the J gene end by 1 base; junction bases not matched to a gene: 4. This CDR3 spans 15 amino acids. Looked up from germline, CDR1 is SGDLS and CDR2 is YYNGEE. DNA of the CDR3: TGTGCCAGCAGCGTTAGCGGGGTTTCCCAAGAGACCCAGTACTTC. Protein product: CASSVSGVSQETQYF.